These 10 T cell receptor beta chains came from one sample sequenced in a study of Ad26.COV2.S vaccination and SARS-CoV-2 variants. Treatment denoted: around 19 received Ad26.COV2.S at low or high dose, single or two shots; about 5 received placebo; per-sample allocation not given. The samples date from day 63 after the first vaccine or placebo injection. TCRdb keeps only in-frame clones here, not all; method: immunoSEQ multiplex PCR. The sample has fewer than 900,000 clones; about 89% are singletons. The sample consisted of peripheral blood, taken in a trial of Ad26.COV2.S vaccine versus placebo. The source of these receptors is a person aged 18-65 years who received the Ad26.COV2.S COVID-19 vaccine or a placebo.

The rearrangement joins TRBV5-4 to TRBJ1-2; 9 bases are a match to TRBD1. The CDR3 covers 20 residues. Trimming at V came to 5 bases and at J to 8 bases, leaving 28 bases not matched to a gene. Germline-derived CDR1 and CDR2 are SGHNT and YYREEE (reference sequence). For the CDR3, the DNA is TGTGCCAGCAGTTTGTCTCTTTCGCGGCGAGCATCACAGGGGGCAAGGGGCTACACCTTC. Translating it yields CASSLSLSRRASQGARGYTF.

This clone was seen a single time. This chain joins TRBV19 and TRBJ1-2; no clear D. Germline CDR1 LNHDA, CDR2 SQIVND (reference sequence). Trimming pared 3 bases from V and 8 bases from J, leaving 13 bases between. The CDR3 spans 13 residues. The CDR3 coding sequence is TGTGCCAGTAGTATGCAGGCCCCCGGGGGCTACACCTTC. It encodes CASSMQAPGGYTF.

V gene TRBV11-2 combines with J gene TRBJ2-5; 10 nucleotides match TRBD2. The germline V gene encodes CDR1 SGHAT and CDR2 FQNNGV. This CDR3 comprises 15 residues. With V trimmed by 6 bases and J by 2 bases, 6 bases remained unmatched. The CDR3 here is CASRTGTSVQETQYF. CDR3 bases: TGTGCCAGCAGGACCGGGACTAGCGTGCAAGAGACCCAGTACTTC.

This chain joins TRBV7-9 and TRBJ1-5; D remains ambiguous. V lost 5 bases and J 2 bases, leaving 7 bases between the germline ends. Germline CDR1 SEHNR, CDR2 FQNEAQ (reference sequence). The CDR3 is 13 residues long. The CDR3 sequence is CASSAYGNQPQHF. For the CDR3, the DNA is TGTGCCAGCAGCGCGTATGGCAATCAGCCCCAGCATTTT.

The chain uses TRBV7-9 and TRBJ2-2; 12 positions match TRBD2. Trimming cost V 5 bases and J 6 bases; bases outside gene matches: 10. Germline assignment: CDR1 SEHNR and CDR2 FQNEAQ (reference sequence). This CDR3 is built from 17 residues. Here the CDR3 reads CASSTPPSGGAPGELFF. CDR3 coding DNA: TGTGCCAGCAGCACGCCCCCTAGCGGGGGGGCCCCCGGGGAGCTGTTTTTT.

Of note for this clone: This CDR3 is also generated by other DNA sequences in the sample. The chain carries TRBV5-1 and TRBJ1-3; tentatively, D is TRBD1 (5 bases). There are 14 residues in the CDR3. Germline-derived CDR1 and CDR2 are SGHRS and YFSETQ. V lost 4 bases, J lost 1 base, and 9 bases lay in between. CDR3 amino acids: CASSLGTSGNTIYF. The DNA for the CDR3 is TGCGCCAGCAGCCTAGGGACGTCTGGAAACACCATATATTTT.

Only a few counts were recorded for this clone. The chain uses TRBV5-1 and TRBJ1-3; 7 nucleotides align to TRBD1. V was pared by 3 bases and J by 1 base, with 10 bases of the junction left unmatched. This CDR3 spans 17 amino acids. CDR1 and CDR2 from the germline V gene are SGHRS and YFSETQ. For the CDR3, the DNA is TGCGCCAGCAGCTCAGGGCCGACAGGGCCATCTGGAAACACCATATATTTT. This gives the protein CASSSGPTGPSGNTIYF.

V and J are TRBV10-3 and TRBJ1-3, with TRBD1 as a possible D gene (6 bases). Germline CDR1 is ENHRY and CDR2 is SYGVKD. Between the trimmed V and J ends, which lost 0 bases and 16 bases, there was a span of 16 bases. The CDR3 is 13 residues long. Here the CDR3 DNA reads TGTGCCATCAGTGAGTCAGGTGGGGGCCTTTCGTATTTT. Translated: CAISESGGGLSYF.

The chain carries TRBV2 and TRBJ2-3; TRBD2 matches at 10 bases. This CDR3 contains 15 residues. CDR1 is SNHLY and CDR2 is FYNNEI in the germline V gene. The V segment lost 3 bases and the J segment 7 bases; nucleotides outside the gene matches: 7. The CDR3 sequence: CASSDALAGANTQYF. The DNA for the CDR3 is TGTGCCAGCAGTGATGCCCTAGCGGGAGCAAATACGCAGTATTTT.

This clone was observed once. This chain connects TRBV30 to TRBJ2-7; maybe TRBD1 (6 bases). Germline V gives CDR1 GTSNPN, CDR2 SVGIG (reference sequence). The CDR3 totals 12 residues. The V end was cut by 2 bases, the J end by 4 bases, with 9 bases between. CDR3 nucleotides: TGTGCCTGGAGTATTCAGGGGTACGAGCAGTACTTC. It translates to CAWSIQGYEQYF.